The 7 T cell receptor beta chains in this list originate from one sample, sequenced in a study of T cell changes during pregnancy in multiple sclerosis. Repertoires were generated with immunoSEQ multiplex PCR, while TCRdb's copy carries only in-frame clones and drops some. The sample carries about 99,000 clones, roughly 92% recorded once. The sequencing used peripheral blood, collected after pregnancy. The source of these receptors is a female donor with multiple sclerosis, enrolled in a pregnancy study.

The chain links TRBV11-2 to TRBJ2-3; D call uncertain. Germline-derived CDR1 and CDR2 are SGHAT and FQNNGV. The CDR3 runs to 12 residues. Trimming took off 7 bases at V and 6 bases at J, with 11 bases between the two ends. The chain's CDR3 is CASTMAADTQYF. Here the CDR3 DNA reads TGTGCCAGCACCATGGCTGCTGATACGCAGTATTTT.

The chain links TRBV14 to TRBJ2-7, with TRBD2 matching over 7 bases. Germline trimming cut 2 bases from V and 5 bases from J; bases unmatched to any gene: 15. Germline loops: CDR1 SGHDN, CDR2 FVKESK. The CDR3 covers 17 residues. CDR3 loop: CASSQIRGGSAQHEQYF. In DNA form, the CDR3 reads TGTGCCAGCAGCCAAATCAGAGGCGGGAGCGCGCAACACGAGCAGTACTTC.

The rearrangement joins TRBV19 to TRBJ2-1, with a possible D match to TRBD2 (5 bases). Per the germline V gene, CDR1 is LNHDA and CDR2 is SQIVND (reference sequence). V lost 1 base and J 9 bases, leaving 19 bases between the germline ends. The CDR3 loop spans 16 amino acids. The CDR3 DNA follows: TGTGCCAGTAGTATAGTCCCGGGAACCCTTTCTGGTGAGCAGTTCTTC. Translation gives CASSIVPGTLSGEQFF.

The chain links TRBV7-2 to TRBJ1-3, with D uncertain. There are 13 residues in the CDR3. Germline CDR1 and CDR2: SGHTA and FQGNSA. V was cut by 7 bases and J by 2 bases, with 9 bases left in between. The CDR3 spells CASTTGPGNTIYF. The CDR3 DNA reads as TGTGCCAGCACTACGGGTCCTGGAAACACCATATATTTT.

The chain joins TRBV21-1 to TRBJ2-1; the table's D gene call, TRBD2, was not cross checked with the DNA. TRBV21-1 is a pseudogene locus. The CDR3 is 13 residues long. The DNA for the CDR3 is TGTGCCAGCAGCACTCCGGACTCCTGTGAGCAGTTCTTC. This codes for CASSTPDSCEQFF.

V gene TRBV6-5 combines with J gene TRBJ2-2, with TRBD2 identical over 10 bases. Per germline, CDR1 MNHEY and CDR2 SVGAGI. V shed 8 bases and J 3 bases; nucleotides not matched to a gene: 6. The CDR3 is 15 residues long. The CDR3 loop is CASRAGGPYTGELFF. The CDR3 nucleotides are TGTGCCAGCCGAGCGGGAGGGCCGTACACCGGGGAGCTGTTTTTT.

This clone was seen only once. The V gene is TRBV30, the J gene TRBJ1-1, with 7 bases matching TRBD1. The CDR3 consists of 15 residues. J lost 4 bases, V lost 5 bases, and 13 bases had no gene match. Germline CDR1 is GTSNPN and CDR2 is SVGIG (reference sequence). This CDR3 is CAWGKPDRTSTEAFF. The CDR3 DNA sequence: TGTGCCTGGGGGAAACCGGACAGGACCAGCACTGAAGCTTTCTTT.